This TCR beta chain was captured by sequencing in a study of T cells in Graves' hyperthyroidism and ophthalmopathy (dated by TCRdb to the late 2010s). The study in broad terms: Peripheral blood samples were taken at the time of initial diagnosis, prior to any treatment. To identify distinguishing TCR V-J signatures, a discovery cohort of 100 or so patients was used, comprising some 45 with Graves' ophthalmopathy and some 60 with stable Graves' hyperthyroidism. Prospective prediction of ophthalmopathy was tested in an independent validation cohort consisting of fewer than 20 hyperthyroidism patients and some 16 patients who later progressed to ophthalmopathy. The 100 discovery patients were divided at random into training and test sets in a 7:3 ratio. In several Graves' hyperthyroidism patients, the study also compared T-cell repertoires from thyroid tissue with T-cell repertoires from blood. Following sampling, methimazole starting at 30 mg daily was given to hyperthyroidism patients, and high-dose intravenous methylprednisolone was given to ophthalmopathy patients. The paper reports TCR Vbeta CDR3 sequencing of roughly 140 peripheral blood samples: approximately 41 ophthalmopathy, under 80 hyperthyroidism and approximately 17 progressor patients.

Spanning cysteine to phenylalanine, the CDR3 consists of 13 amino acids. The sequence is cut down to CDR3 DNA, 39 bases in frame from base 1. Reading the germline V gene gives CDR1 MNHEY and CDR2 SVGAGI. Relative to germline, V is 0 bases shorter and J is 8 bases shorter, with 8 bases between their ends. Graves' hyperthyroidism was defined as stable when no progression to ophthalmopathy occurred over 18 months of follow-up. The hyperthyroidism patients were between 18 and 65 years old and newly diagnosed, with a disease duration of less than 2 months. Patients with uncontrolled infections, other autoimmune diseases, pregnancy or lactation were excluded. Clinical symptoms, serum thyroxine and TRAb, thyroid ultrasound, and orbital computed tomography formed the basis for the diagnoses. PBMCs were separated from 7.5 to 10 ml of fresh peripheral blood using Ficoll-Paque density gradient centrifugation. Total RNA was extracted using Trizol reagent, and RNA quality was assessed on an Agilent 2100 Bioanalyzer.

This clonotype has ten or more counts. What antigen it recognizes has not been identified. No much larger clone is present one base from it, and per-base qualities are unavailable. The TCR beta CDR3 regions were amplified from RNA transcripts. The TCR CDR3 was subjected to a first round of RT-PCR using the HTBI primer set and the Qiagen OneStep RT-PCR kit. A second multiplex PCR round built the libraries, followed by size selection and purification. Paired-end sequencing of the libraries was performed with 100 bp reads on an Illumina HiSeq2000. On the authors' methods: SOAPnuke was used to process the raw data, throwing out any read that contained adapters or uncalled bases, had a mean Phred below 15, or lacked an exact constant-primer or identifier match. High-quality paired reads were merged using COPE v1.2.5, and each unique nucleotide sequence was defined as a clonotype. MiTCR v1.1 was used to align the clonotypes against IMGT TRBV, TRBD and TRBJ reference segments. The analysis included only V-J combinations with a frequency above 0.0001, which together covered around 99% of the repertoires. A TCS score was defined as the ratio of F50 (clonal expansion) to E x V (chaos), with BLOSUM62-based TCRdist applied between CDR3 peptides within each V-J. Welch's t-statistics and random forest reduced fewer than 600 V-J features to roughly 13, which were used in a naive Bayes classifier (R e1071). TCRdb's own reprocessing of the public reads used fastp at Q25 and MiXCR and kept productive beta chains. Each entry is one CDR3 protein sequence, shown with its most common DNA and genes. These V and J calls are TCRdb output, not the study's own analysis. Counted in this sample were approximately 400,000 distinct CDR3 sequences; approximately 20% of them appeared once. Around 3.6% of the sample lies in the top ten.

Broader findings and caveats from the paper: In validation, progression to ophthalmopathy was predicted by the model with 70% to 71% sensitivity and roughly 76% specificity, a median of about 6.8 months before onset. Most expanded thyroid clonotypes (frequency above 0.001) were also detected in blood, suggesting blood repertoires may reflect thyroid immune responses. No statistical method was used to set the sample size in advance, and investigators knew the group allocation. Ophthalmopathy was separated from stable hyperthyroidism by a 13 V-J signature model, with 85% to 90% sensitivity and just over 81% specificity obtained in cross-validation and 80%/75% obtained in testing.

In this chain, TRBV6-5 is recombined with TRBJ1-5; the D gene cannot be named for sure. Sequencing input: blood. The clonotype was recovered from a woman aged 18-30 years with Graves' hyperthyroidism. The sequence in DNA is TGTGCCAGCAGTTACTCGGTTAAGGAGCCCCAGCATTTT. Its protein reads: CASSYSVKEPQHF.